Many counts were recorded for the clone carrying this TCR beta chain. This sample stems from a study of CDR3 diversity in severe acne. CDR1 and CDR2 (germline): SGHTS, YDEGEE. This CDR3 comprises 14 residues. The V gene lost 2 bases and the J gene lost 4 bases, with 11 bases spanning the gap. TCRdb reprocessed the PCR reads via MiXCR and lists one record per CDR3 protein. The sample lists around 91,000 distinct CDR3 sequences; 45% to 55% were seen once. The V and J genes are TRBV5-8 and TRBJ2-3; D remains ambiguous. The sequence came from a male donor in good health, without acne. Sequencing used blood. Here the CDR3 reads CASSLMGTSDTQYF. The CDR3 nucleotides are TGTGCCAGCAGCTTAATGGGCACGTCAGATACGCAGTATTTT.